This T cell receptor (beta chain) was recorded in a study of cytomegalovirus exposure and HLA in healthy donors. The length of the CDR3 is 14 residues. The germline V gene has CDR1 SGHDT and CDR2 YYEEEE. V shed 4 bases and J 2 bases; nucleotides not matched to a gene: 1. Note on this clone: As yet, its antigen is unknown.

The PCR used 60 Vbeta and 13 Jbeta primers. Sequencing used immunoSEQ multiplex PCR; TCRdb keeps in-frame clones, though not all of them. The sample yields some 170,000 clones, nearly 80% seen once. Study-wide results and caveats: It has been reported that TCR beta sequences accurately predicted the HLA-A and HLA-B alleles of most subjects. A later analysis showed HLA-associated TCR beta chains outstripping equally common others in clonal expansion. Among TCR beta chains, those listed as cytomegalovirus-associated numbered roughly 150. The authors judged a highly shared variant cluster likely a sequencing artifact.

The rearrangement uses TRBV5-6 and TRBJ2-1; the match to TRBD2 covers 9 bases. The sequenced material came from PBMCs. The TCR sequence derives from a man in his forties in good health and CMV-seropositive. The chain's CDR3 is CASSPSGTYNEQFF. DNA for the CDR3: TGTGCCAGCAGCCCTAGCGGGACCTACAATGAGCAGTTCTTC. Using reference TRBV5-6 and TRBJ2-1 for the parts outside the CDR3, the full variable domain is DAGVTQSPTHLIKTRGQQVTLRCSPKSGHDTVSWYQQALGQGPQFIFQYYEEEERQRGNFPDRFSGHQFPNYSSELNVNALLLGDSALYLCASSPSGTYNEQFFGPGTRLTVL.